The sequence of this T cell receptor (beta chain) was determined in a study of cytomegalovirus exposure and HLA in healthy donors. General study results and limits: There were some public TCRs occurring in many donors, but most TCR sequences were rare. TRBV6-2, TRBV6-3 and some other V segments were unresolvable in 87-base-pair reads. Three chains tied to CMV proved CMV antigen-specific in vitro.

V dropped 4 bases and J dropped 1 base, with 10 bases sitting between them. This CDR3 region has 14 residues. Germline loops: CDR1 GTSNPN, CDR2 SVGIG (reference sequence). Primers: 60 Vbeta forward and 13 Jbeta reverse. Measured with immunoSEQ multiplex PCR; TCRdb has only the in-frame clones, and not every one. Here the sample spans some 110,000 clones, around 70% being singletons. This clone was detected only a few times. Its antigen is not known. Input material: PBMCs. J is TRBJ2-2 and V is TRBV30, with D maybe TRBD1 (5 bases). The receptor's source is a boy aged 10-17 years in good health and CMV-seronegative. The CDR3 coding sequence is TGTGCCTGGAAGGGGAATTGGAACACCGGGGAGCTGTTTTTT. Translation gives CAWKGNWNTGELFF.